What follows describes a single TCR beta chain. The antigen is unknown. The sample originates from a study of cytomegalovirus exposure and HLA in healthy donors. Broader study findings: Researchers counted around 180 TCR beta chains as cytomegalovirus-associated.

PCR used 60 Vbeta primers and 13 Jbeta primers. Some clones are missing from TCRdb's copy, which holds only in-frame ones; the method was immunoSEQ multiplex PCR. The table includes some 110,000 clones, around 10% detected once. Deletions cut 6 bases from V and 2 bases from J, with 11 bases between. This CDR3 is built from 13 residues. Germline loops: CDR1 MNHEY, CDR2 SVGAGI. The TCR comes from a man aged 35-49 years in good health and CMV-seropositive. What was sequenced was PBMCs. The chain uses TRBV6-5 and TRBJ2-7; the D gene is possibly TRBD2 (5 bases). The CDR3 sequence is CASSPRGPYEQYF. The CDR3 DNA is TGTGCCAGCAGCCCACGGGGTCCCTACGAGCAGTACTTC.